A single T cell receptor beta chain is shown here with its context. These data originate in a study of blood T cell repertoires in COVID-19. Study details: Sample material is recorded as cDNA or gDNA derived from T cells, B-cell-depleted T cells, or PBMCs.

This CDR3 contains 14 residues. V lost 5 bases and J 3 bases, leaving 14 bases between the germline ends. Germline CDR1 is SEHNR and CDR2 is FQNEAQ (reference sequence). In the original workflow: Amplification from reference gene primers served as the basis for estimated nucleated cell counts. TCRdb keeps only in-frame clones here, not all; method: immunoSEQ multiplex PCR. That table is the source of V, J and clone size, and D and trimming were worked out from the DNA. The table has 100,000 to 150,000 clones, less than 85% seen once. Sequencing was carried out using peripheral blood. The chain recombines TRBV7-9 with TRBJ2-7; D might be TRBD2 (5 bases). The TCR originated in a woman older than 75 with acute or convalescent COVID-19. CDR3 protein: CASSQQDGNYEQYF. CDR3 in DNA: TGTGCCAGCAGCCAGCAGGACGGGAACTACGAGCAGTACTTC.